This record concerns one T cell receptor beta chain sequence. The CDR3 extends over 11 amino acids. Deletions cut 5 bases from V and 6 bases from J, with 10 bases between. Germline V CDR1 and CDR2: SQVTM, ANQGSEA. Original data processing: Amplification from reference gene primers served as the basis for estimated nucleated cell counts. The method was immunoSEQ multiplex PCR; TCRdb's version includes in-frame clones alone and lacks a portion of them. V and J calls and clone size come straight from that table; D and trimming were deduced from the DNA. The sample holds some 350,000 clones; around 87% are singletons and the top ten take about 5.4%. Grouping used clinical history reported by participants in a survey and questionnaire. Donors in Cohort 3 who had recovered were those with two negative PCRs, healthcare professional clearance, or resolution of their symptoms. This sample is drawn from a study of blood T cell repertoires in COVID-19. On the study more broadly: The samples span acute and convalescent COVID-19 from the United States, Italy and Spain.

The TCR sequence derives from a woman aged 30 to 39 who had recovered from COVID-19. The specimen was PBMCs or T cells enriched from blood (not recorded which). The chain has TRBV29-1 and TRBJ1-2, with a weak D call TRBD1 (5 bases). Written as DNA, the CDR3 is TGCAGCGTTTCAGGGAAAAATGGCTACACCTTC. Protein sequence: CSVSGKNGYTF.